Listed here is a single T cell receptor beta chain. CDR1 is SEHNR, CDR2 FQNEAQ, per germline (reference sequence). This CDR3 has 15 amino acids. The germline V and J ends were trimmed by 2 bases and 5 bases, with 15 bases remaining between them. As processed by the authors: For nucleated cells, counts were estimated from reference gene primer amplification. The table came from immunoSEQ multiplex PCR; TCRdb's copy has only in-frame clones and leaves some out. D and trimming come from the DNA, and the V and J calls and clone size come from that table. The data hold around 150,000 clones, with roughly 80% observed a single time. This entry comes from a study of blood T cell repertoires in COVID-19. At the level of the study: Acute and convalescent COVID-19 specimens originated in the United States, Italy and Spain. The analysed material was cDNA or gDNA that came from T cells, B-cell-depleted T cells, or PBMCs.

Sequencing used peripheral blood. The source is a man in his 70s with acute or convalescent COVID-19. The J gene is TRBJ2-5, the V gene TRBV7-9; possibly TRBD2 for D (6 bases). CDR3 in amino acids: CASSLQGGMGETQYF. The CDR3 DNA reads as TGTGCCAGCAGCTTACAAGGCGGGATGGGTGAGACCCAGTACTTC.